This TCR beta chain was recovered during a study of Graves' ophthalmopathy and Graves' hyperthyroidism (dated by TCRdb to between 2018 and 2020). For the study in its entirety: Peripheral blood was collected at initial diagnosis, before any treatment. The study used signatures of the TCR beta repertoire to tell Graves' ophthalmopathy apart from Graves' hyperthyroidism and to predict which patients would progress to ophthalmopathy. In total, approximately 140 blood samples were TCR-sequenced: roughly 45 ophthalmopathy, 80 or so hyperthyroidism and 17 hyperthyroidism-to-ophthalmopathy patients. To explore V-J signatures distinguishing ophthalmopathy from hyperthyroidism, a discovery set of roughly 100 patients (around 42 ophthalmopathy, some 55 stable hyperthyroidism) was enrolled. An independent validation cohort comprised 18 hyperthyroidism patients and over 15 patients who later progressed from hyperthyroidism to ophthalmopathy. In 6 or 7 hyperthyroidism patients, T-cell repertoires of thyroid tissue and blood were compared. After sampling, hyperthyroidism patients received methimazole starting at 30 mg daily, and ophthalmopathy patients received high-dose intravenous methylprednisolone. For training and testing, the 100 patients in the discovery cohort were randomly divided in a 7:3 ratio. Summary of the overall study and its limitations: Ophthalmopathy was separated from stable hyperthyroidism by the 13-signature model with more than 85% sensitivity and 81% to 84% specificity in cross-validation and with 80%/75% in the test set. No statistical method was used to set the sample size in advance, and the investigators knew which group each participant was assigned to. In validation, the model predicted ophthalmopathy progression with 55% to 71% sensitivity and about 77% specificity; around twelve predicted patients were CT-confirmed with GO in a median of 6.5 months. Among expanded thyroid clonotypes with frequency above 0.001, most also showed up in blood, which suggests that blood repertoires may reflect the thyroid immune response.

The ophthalmopathy patients had moderately to severely active disease, with a Clinical Activity Score of 3 or higher, a NOSPECS grade of 4 or higher, and a disease duration of less than 3 months. Patients with other autoimmune diseases, uncontrolled infections, pregnancy or lactation were excluded from the study. Diagnosis was based on clinical symptoms, serum thyroxine, TRAb, thyroid ultrasound and orbital computed tomography. Using Ficoll-Paque density gradient centrifugation, PBMCs were isolated from approximately 11 ml of fresh peripheral blood. Total RNA was extracted using Trizol reagent, and RNA quality was checked on an Agilent 2100 Bioanalyzer. The sample holds many counts of this clonotype. Its antigen is unknown. No base-level quality is on record; no much larger clone is a single base apart. TCR beta CDR3 regions were amplified from RNA transcripts for repertoire sequencing. The first round of RT-PCR was done with HTBI primers and the Qiagen OneStep RT-PCR kit, and was followed by a second round of multiplex PCR, then size selection and purification. The libraries underwent paired-end sequencing with 100 bp reads on an Illumina HiSeq2000. On the authors' methods: Reads were processed with SOAPnuke, discarding reads with adapters, uncalled bases, mean Phred below 15, or no exact constant-primer or identifier match. High-quality paired reads were merged with COPE v1.2.5. Each unique nucleotide sequence was treated as a clonotype, and MiTCR v1.1 was used to align the clonotypes to the IMGT TRB V, D and J references. Only V-J combinations with frequency above 0.0001 were analysed, covering approximately 99% of repertoires. A TCR clonal expansion and chaos score per V-J combination was defined as the ratio of F50 clonal expansion to chaos observed in the TCRdist matrix. Welch's t-statistics and random forest were used to reduce features to 13 V-J combinations, which were fed into a naive Bayes classifier. Thyroid-blood repertoire similarity was quantified with the Morisita-Horn index. TCRdb handled the public reads itself, with Q25 trimming in fastp and clone calling in MiXCR, and kept productive beta chains. Each CDR3 protein appears once, grouped with its most common genes and DNA. V and J calls and clone size were set by TCRdb, not the authors. Across this sample there are roughly 230,000 distinct CDR3 sequences, with 20% to 25% seen only once. Jointly, the top ten make up approximately 40% of the sample.

Counted from cysteine to phenylalanine, this CDR3 has 16 amino acids. Only CDR3 DNA remains: 48 bases, in frame from the first base. Trimming costs V 3 bases and J 2 bases, and their ends lie 14 bases apart. From a lookup of the germline V gene (reference sequence), CDR1 and CDR2 are LNHDA and SQIVND. Sequencing used peripheral blood. The TCR comes from a woman aged 45-59 years with Graves' ophthalmopathy. Donor details come from another sample of the same person, matched by shared clones. The chain is encoded by TRBV19 joined to TRBJ1-5; no D gene is confidently identified. The sequenced DNA is TGTGCCAGTAGTATGCCCCCGACCTTAGGCAATCAGCCCCAGCATTTT. This gives the protein CASSMPPTLGNQPQHF.